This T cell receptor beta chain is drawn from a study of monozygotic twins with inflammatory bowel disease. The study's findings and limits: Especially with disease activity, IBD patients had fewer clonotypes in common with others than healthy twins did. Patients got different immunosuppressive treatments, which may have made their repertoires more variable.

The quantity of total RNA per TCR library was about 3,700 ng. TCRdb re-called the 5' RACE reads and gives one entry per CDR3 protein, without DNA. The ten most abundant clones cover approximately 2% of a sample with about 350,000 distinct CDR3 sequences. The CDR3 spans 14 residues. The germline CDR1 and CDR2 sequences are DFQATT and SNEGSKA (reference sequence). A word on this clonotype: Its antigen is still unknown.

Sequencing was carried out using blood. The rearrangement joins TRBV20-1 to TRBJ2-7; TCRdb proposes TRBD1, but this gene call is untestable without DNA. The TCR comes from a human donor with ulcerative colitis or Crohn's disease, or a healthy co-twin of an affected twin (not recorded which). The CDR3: CSAKGDSNPYEQYF.